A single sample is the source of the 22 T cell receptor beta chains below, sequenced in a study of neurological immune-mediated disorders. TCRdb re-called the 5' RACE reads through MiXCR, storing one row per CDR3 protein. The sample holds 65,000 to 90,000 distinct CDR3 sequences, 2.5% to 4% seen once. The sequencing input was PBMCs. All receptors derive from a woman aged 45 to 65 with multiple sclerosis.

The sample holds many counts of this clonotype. The CDR3 bases are TGCAGTGCTAGAGATCCACTCAGGGATGGCTACACCTTC. This translates into CSARDPLRDGYTF. This chain links TRBV20-1 with TRBJ1-2; maybe TRBD1 (5 bases). Germline V CDR1 and CDR2: DFQATT, SNEGSKA (reference sequence). The CDR3 contains 13 residues. Trimming pared 0 bases from V and 6 bases from J, leaving 11 bases between.

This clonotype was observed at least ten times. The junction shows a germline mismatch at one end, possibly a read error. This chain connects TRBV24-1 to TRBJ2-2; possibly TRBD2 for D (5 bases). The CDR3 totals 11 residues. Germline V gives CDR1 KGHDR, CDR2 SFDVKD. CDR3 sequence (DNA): TGTGCCACCAGTAACACCGGGGAGCTGTTGTTT. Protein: CATSNTGELLF.

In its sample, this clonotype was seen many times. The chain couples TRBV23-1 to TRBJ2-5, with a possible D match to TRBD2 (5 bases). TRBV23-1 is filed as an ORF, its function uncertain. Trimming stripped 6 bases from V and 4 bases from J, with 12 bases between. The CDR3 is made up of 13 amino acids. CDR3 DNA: TGCGCCAGCAGCTCGGGGAGCTTAGAGACCCAGTACTTC. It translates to CASSSGSLETQYF.

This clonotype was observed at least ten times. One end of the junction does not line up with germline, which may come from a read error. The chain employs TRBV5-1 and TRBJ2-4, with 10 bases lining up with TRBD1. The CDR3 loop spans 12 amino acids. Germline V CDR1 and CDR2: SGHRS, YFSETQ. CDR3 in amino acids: CASSRGPGQGNF. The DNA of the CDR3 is TGCGCCAGCAGCCGGGGGCCGGGACAGGGGAACTTC.

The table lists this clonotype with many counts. CDR3 in DNA: TGTGCCAGCAGCCGACAGGGGAGCTACACCTTC. Translated: CASSRQGSYTF. V gene TRBV5-6 combines with J gene TRBJ1-2, with 8 nucleotides matching TRBD1. Looked up from germline, CDR1 is SGHDT and CDR2 is YYEEEE. This CDR3 has 11 residues. Trimming cost V 4 bases and J 9 bases; bases outside gene matches: 2.

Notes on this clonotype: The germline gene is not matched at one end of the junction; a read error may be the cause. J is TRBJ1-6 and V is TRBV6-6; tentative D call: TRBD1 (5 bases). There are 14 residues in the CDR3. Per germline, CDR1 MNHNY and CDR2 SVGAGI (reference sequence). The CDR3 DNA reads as TGTGCCAGCAGTTACTCAGGGGATAATTCAACCCTCAACTTT. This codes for CASSYSGDNSTLNF.

CDR3 DNA: TGTGCCACCCGACGAATAGGGGGGGCGACAGATACGCAGTATTTT. Translating gives CATRRIGGATDTQYF. The chain recombines TRBV15 with TRBJ2-3; D may be TRBD2 (7 bases). The CDR3 totals 15 residues. Germline V gives CDR1 LNHNV, CDR2 YYDKDF (reference sequence). Trimming took 8 bases from V and 3 from J, leaving 18 bases between them.

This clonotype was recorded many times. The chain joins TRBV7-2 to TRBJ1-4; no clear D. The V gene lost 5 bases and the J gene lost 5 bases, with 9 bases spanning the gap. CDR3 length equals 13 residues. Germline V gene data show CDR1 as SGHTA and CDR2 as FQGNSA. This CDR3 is CASSRRKNEKLFF. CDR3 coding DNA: TGTGCCAGCAGCCGCCGCAAGAATGAAAAACTGTTTTTT. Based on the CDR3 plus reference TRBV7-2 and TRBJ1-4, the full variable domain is GAGVSQSPSNKVTEKGKDVELRCDPISGHTALYWYRQSLGQGLEFLIYFQGNSAPDKSGLPSDRFSAERTGGSVSTLTIQRTQQEDSAVYLCASSRRKNEKLFFGSGTQLSVL.

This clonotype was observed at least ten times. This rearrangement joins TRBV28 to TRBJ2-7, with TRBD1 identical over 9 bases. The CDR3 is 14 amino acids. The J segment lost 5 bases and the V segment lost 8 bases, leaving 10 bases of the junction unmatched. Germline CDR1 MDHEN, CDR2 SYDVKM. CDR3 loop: CASETRTGVHEQYF. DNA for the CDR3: TGTGCCAGCGAGACCCGGACAGGGGTCCACGAGCAGTACTTC. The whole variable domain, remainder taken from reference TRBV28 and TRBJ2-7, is DVKVTQSSRYLVKRTGEKVFLECVQDMDHENMFWYRQDPGLGLRLIYFSYDVKMKEKGDIPEGYSVSREKKERFSLILESASTNQTSMYLCASETRTGVHEQYFGPGTRLTVT.

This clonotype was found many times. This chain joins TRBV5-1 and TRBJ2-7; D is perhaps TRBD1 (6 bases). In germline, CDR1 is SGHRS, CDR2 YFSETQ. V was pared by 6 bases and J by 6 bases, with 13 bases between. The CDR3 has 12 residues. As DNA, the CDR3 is TGCGCCAGCACAGACAGGATCGGCGAGCAGTACTTC. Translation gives CASTDRIGEQYF.

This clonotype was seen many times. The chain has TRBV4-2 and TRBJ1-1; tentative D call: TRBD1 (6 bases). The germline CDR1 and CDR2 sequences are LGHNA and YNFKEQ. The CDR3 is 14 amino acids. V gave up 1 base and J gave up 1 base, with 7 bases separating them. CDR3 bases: TGTGCCAGCAGCCAAGGGACAGAGAACACTGAAGCTTTCTTT. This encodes CASSQGTENTEAFF.

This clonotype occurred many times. CDR3 loop: CSARVGGGPASYNEQFF. The CDR3 DNA is TGCAGTGCTAGGGTGGGCGGGGGTCCCGCATCCTACAATGAGCAGTTCTTC. This chain joins TRBV20-1 and TRBJ2-1, with 7 bases lining up with TRBD2. Germline V gives CDR1 DFQATT, CDR2 SNEGSKA (reference sequence). The CDR3 sequence is 17 residues long. V shed 3 bases, J shed 1 base, and the junction held 12 bases outside the gene matches.

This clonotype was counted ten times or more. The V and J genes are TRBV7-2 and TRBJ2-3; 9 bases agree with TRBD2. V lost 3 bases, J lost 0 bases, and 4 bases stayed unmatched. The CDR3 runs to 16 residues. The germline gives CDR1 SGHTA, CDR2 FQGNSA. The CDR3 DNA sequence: TGTGCCAGCAGCTTCCCAGCGGGGGGTAGCACAGATACGCAGTATTTT. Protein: CASSFPAGGSTDTQYF.

The CDR3 region has the DNA TGCAGTGCTAGAGGAAACAGGGGGCTAAGGGAGCACCAGCATTTT. Translating gives CSARGNRGLREHQHF. The V call is TRBV20-1, the J call TRBJ1-5; 9 positions agree with TRBD1. V shed 1 base, J shed 12 bases, and the junction held 13 bases outside the gene matches. Germline V CDR1 and CDR2: DFQATT, SNEGSKA (reference sequence). The CDR3 length is 15 residues.

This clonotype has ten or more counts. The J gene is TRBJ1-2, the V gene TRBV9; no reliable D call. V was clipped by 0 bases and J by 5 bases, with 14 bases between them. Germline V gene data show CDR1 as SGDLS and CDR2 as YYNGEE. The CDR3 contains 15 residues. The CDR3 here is CASSVEARAEYGYTF. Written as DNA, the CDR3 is TGTGCCAGCAGCGTAGAGGCGCGGGCTGAATATGGCTACACCTTC.

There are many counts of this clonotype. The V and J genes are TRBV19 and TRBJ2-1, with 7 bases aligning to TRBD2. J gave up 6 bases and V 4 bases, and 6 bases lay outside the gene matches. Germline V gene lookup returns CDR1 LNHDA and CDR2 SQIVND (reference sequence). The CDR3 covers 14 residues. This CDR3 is CASSRVAGINEQFF. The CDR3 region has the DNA TGTGCCAGTAGTAGGGTAGCGGGTATCAATGAGCAGTTCTTC.

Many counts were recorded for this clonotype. The CDR3 protein is CASSLTGTRGTDTQYF. CDR3 in DNA: TGTGCCAGCAGCCTAACCGGGACTAGAGGCACAGATACGCAGTATTTT. This chain connects TRBV4-2 to TRBJ2-3, with 8 bases identical to TRBD2. Germline V gene data show CDR1 as LGHNA and CDR2 as YNFKEQ. This CDR3 has 16 residues. Trimming cost V 4 bases and J 1 base; bases outside gene matches: 7.

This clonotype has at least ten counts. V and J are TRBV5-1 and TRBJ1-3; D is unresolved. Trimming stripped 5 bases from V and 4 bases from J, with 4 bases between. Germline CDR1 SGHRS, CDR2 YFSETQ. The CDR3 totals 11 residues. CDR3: CASSGGNTIYF. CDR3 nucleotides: TGCGCCAGCAGTGGAGGAAACACCATATATTTT.

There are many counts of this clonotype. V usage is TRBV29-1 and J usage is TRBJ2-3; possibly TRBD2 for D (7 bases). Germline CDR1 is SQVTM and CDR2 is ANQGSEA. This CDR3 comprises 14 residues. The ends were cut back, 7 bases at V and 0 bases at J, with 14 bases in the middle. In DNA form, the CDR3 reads TGCAGCGGGAAGTCGGGGGGCAGCACAGATACGCAGTATTTT. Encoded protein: CSGKSGGSTDTQYF.

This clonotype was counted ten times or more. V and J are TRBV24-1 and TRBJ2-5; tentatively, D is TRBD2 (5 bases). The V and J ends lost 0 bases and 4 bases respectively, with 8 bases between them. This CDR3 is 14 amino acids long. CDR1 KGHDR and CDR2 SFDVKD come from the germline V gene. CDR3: CATSDLGRSETQYF. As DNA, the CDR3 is TGTGCCACCAGTGATTTGGGGAGATCAGAGACCCAGTACTTC.

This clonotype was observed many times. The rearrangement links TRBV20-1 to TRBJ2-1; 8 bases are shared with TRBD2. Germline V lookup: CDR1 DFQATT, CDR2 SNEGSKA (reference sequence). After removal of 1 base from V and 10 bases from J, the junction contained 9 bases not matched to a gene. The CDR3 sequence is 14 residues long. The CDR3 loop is CSARVGTRLVEQFF. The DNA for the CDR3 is TGCAGTGCTAGAGTAGGGACTAGGCTTGTAGAGCAGTTCTTC.

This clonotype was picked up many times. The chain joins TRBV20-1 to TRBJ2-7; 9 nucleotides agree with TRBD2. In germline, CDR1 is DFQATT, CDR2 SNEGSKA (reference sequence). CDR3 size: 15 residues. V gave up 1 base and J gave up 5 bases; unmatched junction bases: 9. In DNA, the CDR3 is TGCAGTGCTAGAGTCCCTAGCGGGATTCTGGACGAGCAGTACTTC. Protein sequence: CSARVPSGILDEQYF.